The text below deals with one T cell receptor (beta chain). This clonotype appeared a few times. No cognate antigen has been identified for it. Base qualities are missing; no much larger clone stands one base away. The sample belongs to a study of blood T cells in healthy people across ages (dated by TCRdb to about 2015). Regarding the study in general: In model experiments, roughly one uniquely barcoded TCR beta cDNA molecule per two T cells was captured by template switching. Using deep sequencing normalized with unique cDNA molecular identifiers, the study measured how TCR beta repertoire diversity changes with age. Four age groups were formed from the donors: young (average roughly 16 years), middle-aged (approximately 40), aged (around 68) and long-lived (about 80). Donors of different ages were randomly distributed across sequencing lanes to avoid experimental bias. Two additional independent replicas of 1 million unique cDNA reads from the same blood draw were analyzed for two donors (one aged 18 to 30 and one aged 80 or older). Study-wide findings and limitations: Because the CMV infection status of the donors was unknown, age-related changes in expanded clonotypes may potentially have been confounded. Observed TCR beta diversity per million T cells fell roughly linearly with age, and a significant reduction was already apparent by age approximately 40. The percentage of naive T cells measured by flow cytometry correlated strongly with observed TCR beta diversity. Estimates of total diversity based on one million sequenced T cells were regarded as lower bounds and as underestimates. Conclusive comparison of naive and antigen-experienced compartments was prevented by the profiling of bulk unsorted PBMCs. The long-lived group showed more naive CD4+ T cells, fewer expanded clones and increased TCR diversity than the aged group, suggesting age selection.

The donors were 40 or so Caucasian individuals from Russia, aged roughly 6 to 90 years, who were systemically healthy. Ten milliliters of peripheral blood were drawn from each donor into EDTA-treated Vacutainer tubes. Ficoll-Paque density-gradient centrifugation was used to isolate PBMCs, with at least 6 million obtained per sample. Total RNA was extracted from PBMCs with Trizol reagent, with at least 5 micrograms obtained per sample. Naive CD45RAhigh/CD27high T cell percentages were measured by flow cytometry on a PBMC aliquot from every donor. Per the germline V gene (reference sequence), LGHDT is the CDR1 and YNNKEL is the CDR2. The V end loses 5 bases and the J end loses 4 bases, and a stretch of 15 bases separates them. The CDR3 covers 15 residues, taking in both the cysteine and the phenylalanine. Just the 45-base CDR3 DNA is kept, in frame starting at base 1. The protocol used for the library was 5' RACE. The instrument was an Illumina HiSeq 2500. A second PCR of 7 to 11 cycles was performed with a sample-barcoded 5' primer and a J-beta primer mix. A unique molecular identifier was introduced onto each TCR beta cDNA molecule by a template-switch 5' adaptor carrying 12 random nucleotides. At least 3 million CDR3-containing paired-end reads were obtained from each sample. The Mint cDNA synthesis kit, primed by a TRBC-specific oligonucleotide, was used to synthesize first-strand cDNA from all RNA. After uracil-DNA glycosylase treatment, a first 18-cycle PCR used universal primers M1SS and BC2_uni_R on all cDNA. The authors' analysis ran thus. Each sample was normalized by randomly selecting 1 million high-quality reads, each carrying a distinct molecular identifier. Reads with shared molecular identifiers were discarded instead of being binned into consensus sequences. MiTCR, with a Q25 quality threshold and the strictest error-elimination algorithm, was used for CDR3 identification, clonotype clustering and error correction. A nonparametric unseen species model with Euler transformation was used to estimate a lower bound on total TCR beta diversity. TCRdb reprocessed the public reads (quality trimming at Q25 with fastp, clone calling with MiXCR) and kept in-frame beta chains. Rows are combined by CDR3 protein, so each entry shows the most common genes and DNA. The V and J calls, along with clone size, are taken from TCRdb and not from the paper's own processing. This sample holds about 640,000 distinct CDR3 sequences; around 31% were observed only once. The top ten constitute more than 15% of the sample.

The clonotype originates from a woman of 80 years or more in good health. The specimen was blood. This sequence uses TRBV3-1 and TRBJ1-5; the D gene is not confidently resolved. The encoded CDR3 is CASSLEIKGNQPQHF. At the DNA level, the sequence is TGTGCCAGCAGCTTAGAAATTAAAGGGAATCAGCCCCAGCATTTT.